This T cell receptor beta chain was sequenced for a study of blood T cell repertoires in COVID-19. Turning to the study itself: PBMCs, B-cell-depleted T cells, or T cells were the source of the cDNA or gDNA that made up the material.

This clone was seen more than once but under ten times. CDR3 size: 14 residues. The germline V gene has CDR1 SNHLY and CDR2 FYNNEI. The V and J ends lost 3 bases and 3 bases respectively, with 11 bases between them. This table comes from immunoSEQ multiplex PCR, and its TCRdb copy is limited to in-frame clones, with some not included. In the table there are approximately 170,000 clones, 85% of which are singletons. This TCR came from a woman older than 75 with COVID-19, enrolled during active disease. The rearrangement joins TRBV2 to TRBJ1-2; D may be TRBD1 (5 bases). The sample comprised peripheral blood. This CDR3 reads CASSEMVRDYGYTF. CDR3 bases: TGTGCCAGCAGTGAGATGGTCAGGGACTATGGCTACACCTTC. Full variable domain (missing parts from reference TRBV2 and TRBJ1-2): EPEVTQTPSHQVTQMGQEVILRCVPISNHLYFYWYRQILGQKVEFLVSFYNNEISEKSEIFDDQFSVERPDGSNFTLKIRSTKLEDSAMYFCASSEMVRDYGYTFGSGTRLTVV.